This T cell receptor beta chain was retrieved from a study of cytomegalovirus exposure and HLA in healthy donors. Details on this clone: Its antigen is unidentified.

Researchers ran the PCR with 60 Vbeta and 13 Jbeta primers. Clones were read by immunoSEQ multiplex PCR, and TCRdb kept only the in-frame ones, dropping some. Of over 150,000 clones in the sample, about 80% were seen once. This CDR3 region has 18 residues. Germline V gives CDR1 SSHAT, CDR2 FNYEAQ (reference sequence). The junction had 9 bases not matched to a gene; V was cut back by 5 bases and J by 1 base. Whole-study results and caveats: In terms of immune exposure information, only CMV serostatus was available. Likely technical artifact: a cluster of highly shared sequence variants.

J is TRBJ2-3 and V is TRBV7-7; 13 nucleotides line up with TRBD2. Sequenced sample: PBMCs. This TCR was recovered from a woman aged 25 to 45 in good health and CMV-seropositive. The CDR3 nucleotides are TGTGCCAGCAGCCCCGGACTAGCGGGAGCCATGGGCACAGATACGCAGTATTTT. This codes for CASSPGLAGAMGTDTQYF.